Listed below are T cell receptor beta chains from one sample, sequenced in a study of metastatic and nonmetastatic thyroid tumors. TCRdb reprocessed the PCR reads using MiXCR. The profile shows roughly 7,000 clones, 30% to 35% of them singletons. The sequencing sample was made of adjacent normal tissue. The origin of the receptors is a female donor with papillary thyroid cancer or a benign thyroid nodule (not recorded which). Some clones in this sample may be carry-over from other donors' samples. Both conserved end residues are part of each CDR3. The D gene is left open where the match is weak. The listing skips clone size in some rows; elsewhere it reads once, few, many or a size class.

D	V	J	size	DNA	CDR3
-	TRBV2	TRBJ2-1	few	TGTGCCAGCAGTGACGGGAGCGACATTGAGCAGTTCTTC	CASSDGSDIEQFF
-	TRBV30	TRBJ1-1	-	TGTGCCTGGAGTACGGGGCTGTCGCACACTGAAGCTTTCTTT	CAWSTGLSHTEAFF
-	TRBV28	TRBJ1-6	few	TGTGCCAGCAGTACAGCGTCTAATTCACCCCTCCACTTT	CASSTASNSPLHF
-	TRBV5-1	TRBJ2-7	-	TGCGCCAGCAGCTTGGCATTCGGGTCCTACGAGCAGTACTTC	CASSLAFGSYEQYF
TRBD2	TRBV28	TRBJ2-3	few	TGTGCCAGCACCGACCGGGGGGGTTTGCGTACAGATACGCAGTATTTT	CASTDRGGLRTDTQYF
-	TRBV2	TRBJ1-3	-	TGTGCCAGCAGTGTCGGTTCAGGGGCTGGAAACACCATATATTTT	CASSVGSGAGNTIYF
-	TRBV12-3/TRBV12-4	TRBJ1-2	-	TGTGCCAGCAGCTTGGAAATAGGTAGTGATGGCTACACCTTC	CASSLEIGSDGYTF
-	TRBV7-9	TRBJ1-1	-	TGTGCCAGCAGCTCTCAGGGAAGGACTGAAGCTTTCTTT	CASSSQGRTEAFF
-	TRBV12-3/TRBV12-4	TRBJ2-4	-	TGTGCCAGCAGTTTAGAGAATATAGCCAAAAACATTCAGTACTTC	CASSLENIAKNIQYF
-	TRBV5-4	TRBJ1-1	once	TGTGCCAGCAGTTTGGGGTGGGCGGTCCACCTCATGAACACTGAAGCTATCTTT	CASSLGWAVHLMNTEAIF
-	TRBV20-1	TRBJ1-5	-	TGCAGTGCTCAGATTAGCAATCAGCCCCAGCATTTT	CSAQISNQPQHF
-	TRBV20-1	TRBJ2-5	-	TGCAGTGCTAGAGGACAGGGACTAGAGGAGACCCAGTACTTC	CSARGQGLEETQYF
-	TRBV30	TRBJ1-2	-	TGTGCCTGGAGCGTACAGGGCCTCATCTATGGCTACACCTTC	CAWSVQGLIYGYTF
TRBD2	TRBV3-1	TRBJ2-7	-	TGTGCCAGCAGCCGGGACTACCAAACCTACGAGCAGTACTTC	CASSRDYQTYEQYF
-	TRBV6-1	TRBJ2-7	few	TGTGCCAGCAGTGAAGAGGGCAGGGAGTACGAGCAGTACTTC	CASSEEGREYEQYF
TRBD1	TRBV24-1	TRBJ1-1	-	TGTGCCACCGCCAGGCACAGGGGGGACCCTGACACTGAAGCTTTCTTT	CATARHRGDPDTEAFF
-	TRBV2	TRBJ1-5	few	TGTGCCAGCAATCAGGGTATGAGCAATCAGCCCCAGCATTTT	CASNQGMSNQPQHF
TRBD2	TRBV7-3	TRBJ2-1	-	TGTGCCAGCAGCTTAATGTGGACTAGCGGGGGGCGGGTCTTCAATGAGCAGTTCTTC	CASSLMWTSGGRVFNEQFF
-	TRBV10-3	TRBJ2-7	-	TGTGCCATCAGTGAGTCGCGGGACGCGCAGTACTTC	CAISESRDAQYF
-	TRBV6-1	TRBJ1-1	-	TGTGCCAGAAGTGGGACGGGTGTGTTCCCAGGCGAAGCTTGCTTT	CARSGTGVFPGEACF
TRBD1	TRBV9	TRBJ1-2	-	TGTGCCAACAGCGTAGGACAGGGCCCTCTCTATGGCTACACCTTC	CANSVGQGPLYGYTF
-	TRBV20-1	TRBJ2-7	medium-sized	TGCAGTGCTAGAGATGAGGGAACCTACGAGCAGTACTTC	CSARDEGTYEQYF
-	TRBV7-9	TRBJ1-3	-	TGTGCCAGCAGCCTCCCCCCAGGGTCTGGAAACACCATATATTTT	CASSLPPGSGNTIYF
-	TRBV12-3/TRBV12-4	TRBJ2-2	many	TGTGCCAGCAGTTTTGGGACCGGGGAGCTGTTTTTT	CASSFGTGELFF
-	TRBV5-4	TRBJ2-7	-	TGTGCCAGCAGCTTGGGCGCGAAGACCTACGAGCAGTACTTC	CASSLGAKTYEQYF
TRBD1	TRBV11-2	TRBJ2-7	few	TGTGCCAGCAGCTTAGATTCCGGGACAGGTTTTTACGAGCAGTACTTC	CASSLDSGTGFYEQYF
-	TRBV10-2	TRBJ1-1	few	TGCGCCAGCAGTGCGACGGCGAACACTGAAGCTTTCTTT	CASSATANTEAFF